The rows below give T cell receptor beta chains drawn from one sample of a study of CD8 T cells in Susac syndrome. MiXCR, run by TCRdb on the immunoSEQ multiplex PCR reads, gives a single entry per CDR3 protein. The sample has roughly 200,000 distinct CDR3 sequences; around 96% are singletons. Sequenced: CD8+ T cells from PBMCs. The receptors were gathered from a human donor with multiple sclerosis. CDR3s include the opening cysteine and the closing phenylalanine or tryptophan. A D gene is named only where the DNA matches it firmly. Not all rows give a size; the values are once, few, many and, for expanded clones, a class.

d_call: .; v_call: TRBV7-9; cdr3_length: 12; clone_size: .; j_call: TRBJ2-5; cdr3_nt: TGTGCCAGCAGCTGGATCCAAGAGACCCAGTACTTC; cdr3_aa: CASSWIQETQYF
d_call: TRBD2; v_call: TRBV27; cdr3_length: 16; clone_size: .; j_call: TRBJ2-7; cdr3_nt: TGTGCCAGCAGTGTCGGGACTAGCGGGAAAAGTGGCGAGCAGTACTTC; cdr3_aa: CASSVGTSGKSGEQYF
d_call: .; v_call: TRBV27; cdr3_length: 16; clone_size: .; j_call: TRBJ2-7; cdr3_nt: TGTGCCAGCAGTTTATCCCCAAGCGGGCCTCTCTACGAGCAGTACTTC; cdr3_aa: CASSLSPSGPLYEQYF
d_call: TRBD2; v_call: TRBV5-6; cdr3_length: 19; clone_size: .; j_call: TRBJ2-1; cdr3_nt: TGTGCCAGCAGCTTAACCCTTTTGGTAGCGGGAGGACCATACAATGAGCAGTTCTTC; cdr3_aa: CASSLTLLVAGGPYNEQFF
d_call: TRBD2; v_call: TRBV7-9; cdr3_length: 15; clone_size: .; j_call: TRBJ2-1; cdr3_nt: TGTGCCAGCAGCTTACTAGCGGCCTCCTACAATGAGCAGTTCTTC; cdr3_aa: CASSLLAASYNEQFF
d_call: .; v_call: TRBV19; cdr3_length: 15; clone_size: few; j_call: TRBJ1-1; cdr3_nt: TGTGCCAGTAGTTGGGGGCAGGGGACGAACACTGAAGCTTTCTTT; cdr3_aa: CASSWGQGTNTEAFF
d_call: TRBD1; v_call: TRBV9; cdr3_length: 17; clone_size: .; j_call: TRBJ2-7; cdr3_nt: TGTGCCAGCAGCCCCAACCTCGGGACAGGGGATTCCAACGAGCAGTACTTC; cdr3_aa: CASSPNLGTGDSNEQYF
d_call: TRBD1; v_call: TRBV3-1; cdr3_length: 16; clone_size: .; j_call: TRBJ2-1; cdr3_nt: TGTGCCAGCAGTCTAGTTACAGGGGGCGCCGACAATGAGCAGTTCTTC; cdr3_aa: CASSLVTGGADNEQFF
d_call: .; v_call: TRBV29-1; cdr3_length: 13; clone_size: .; j_call: TRBJ1-2; cdr3_nt: TGCAGCGTTGTGTCCAGGGTTGACTATGGCTACACCTTC; cdr3_aa: CSVVSRVDYGYTF
d_call: .; v_call: TRBV29-1; cdr3_length: 13; clone_size: .; j_call: TRBJ1-2; cdr3_nt: TGCAGCGTTGTGGGGGCGCCAGTCTATGGCTACACCTTC; cdr3_aa: CSVVGAPVYGYTF
d_call: .; v_call: TRBV24-1; cdr3_length: 12; clone_size: .; j_call: TRBJ2-2; cdr3_nt: TGTGCCACCAGCACAGGGTCCGGGGAGCTGTTTTTT; cdr3_aa: CATSTGSGELFF
d_call: TRBD1; v_call: TRBV6-5; cdr3_length: 14; clone_size: .; j_call: TRBJ2-5; cdr3_nt: TGTGCCAGCAGTCGGACAGGGGGCAGCGAGACCCAGTACTTC; cdr3_aa: CASSRTGGSETQYF
d_call: TRBD1; v_call: TRBV12-3/TRBV12-4; cdr3_length: 15; clone_size: .; j_call: TRBJ2-1; cdr3_nt: TGTGCCAGCAGTTTATATCCAGGGGGCTACAATGAGCAGTTCTTC; cdr3_aa: CASSLYPGGYNEQFF